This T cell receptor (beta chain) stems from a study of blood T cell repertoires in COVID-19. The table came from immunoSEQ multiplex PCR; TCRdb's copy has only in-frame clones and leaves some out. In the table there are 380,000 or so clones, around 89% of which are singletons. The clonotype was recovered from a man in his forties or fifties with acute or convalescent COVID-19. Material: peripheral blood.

CDR3 region: CASSDEGQMNTEAFF. The DNA of the CDR3 is TGTGCCAGCAGTGATGAGGGACAGATGAACACTGAAGCTTTCTTT. This chain joins TRBV6-1 and TRBJ1-1; the match to TRBD1 covers 7 bases. The CDR3 totals 15 residues. Germline V gene sequence: CDR1 MNHNS, CDR2 SASEGT. Germline trimming cut 3 bases from V and 0 bases from J; bases unmatched to any gene: 4.